These 10 T cell receptor beta chains share one sample of origin, sequenced in a study of cytomegalovirus exposure and HLA in healthy donors. PCR was performed using 60 Vbeta and 13 Jbeta primers. The table came from immunoSEQ multiplex PCR; TCRdb's copy has only in-frame clones and leaves some out. This sample has approximately 110,000 clones; just under 70% occur once, and the top ten carry 5.4%. Sequenced: PBMCs. The receptors stem from an older woman in good health and CMV-seropositive.

This clone was seen a handful of times. V gene TRBV7-9 combines with J gene TRBJ2-3, with 8 bases fitting TRBD2. J lost 10 bases, V lost 5 bases, and 14 bases had no gene match. CDR3 length: 15 residues. CDR1 is SEHNR and CDR2 is FQNEAQ in the germline V gene (reference sequence). The CDR3 bases are TGTGCCAGCAGCCCAGGGAACCCAGGGACTAGTGCGCAGTATTTT. The encoded protein is CASSPGNPGTSAQYF.

The rearrangement links TRBV30 to TRBJ2-7; weak D call: TRBD1 (6 bases). Germline lookup yields CDR1 GTSNPN and CDR2 SVGIG (reference sequence). The ends were cut back, 2 bases at V and 6 bases at J, with 14 bases in the middle. The CDR3 length is 13 residues. In DNA form, the CDR3 reads TGTGCCTGGAGTCCCCGCAAAGGGGGCGAGCAGTACTTC. Residues: CAWSPRKGGEQYF. Using reference TRBV30 and TRBJ2-7 for the parts outside the CDR3, the full variable domain is SQTIHQWPATLVQPVGSPLSLECTVEGTSNPNLYWYRQAAGRGLQLLFYSVGIGQISSEVPQNLSASRPQDRQFILSSKKLLLSDSGFYLCAWSPRKGGEQYFGPGTRLTVT.

The chain employs TRBV6-5 and TRBJ1-1; D gene ambiguous. Germline CDR1 reads MNHEY; CDR2 reads SVGAGI. Trimming cost V 6 bases and J 7 bases, with 9 bases left between them. The CDR3 loop spans 11 amino acids. This CDR3 reads CASSDLNEAFF. DNA for the CDR3: TGTGCCAGCAGCGATCTAAATGAAGCTTTCTTT.

CDR3 amino acids: CAWSLTVERGAFF. The CDR3 DNA sequence: TGTGCCTGGAGTTTAACCGTAGAGCGAGGGGCTTTCTTT. The chain uses TRBV30 and TRBJ1-1, with D unclear. The germline V and J ends were trimmed by 2 bases and 11 bases, with 18 bases remaining between them. CDR1 and CDR2 (germline): GTSNPN, SVGIG (reference sequence). The CDR3 spans 13 residues.

The V and J genes are TRBV4-2 and TRBJ2-7; 11 nucleotides match TRBD2. The CDR3 spans 16 residues. V lost 0 bases to trimming and J lost 3 bases; unmatched junction nucleotides: 4. CDR1 LGHNA and CDR2 YNFKEQ come from the germline V gene. CDR3 region: CASSQDLAGGNYEQYF. The CDR3 nucleotides are TGTGCCAGCAGCCAAGATCTAGCGGGGGGAAACTACGAGCAGTACTTC.

V usage is TRBV27 and J usage is TRBJ1-1, with D possibly TRBD1 on 6 matching bases. Per germline, CDR1 MNHEY and CDR2 SMNVEV (reference sequence). This CDR3 contains 15 residues. V gave up 5 bases and J gave up 0 bases, with 13 bases separating them. The CDR3 reads CASSGQSLMNTEAFF. The CDR3 DNA reads TGTGCCAGCAGTGGACAGAGTCTCATGAACACTGAAGCTTTCTTT.

The CDR3 sequence: CASSLARVTDTQYF. In DNA form, the CDR3 reads TGTGCCAGCAGCCTCGCGAGGGTCACAGATACGCAGTATTTT. V and J are TRBV6-6 and TRBJ2-3; D is perhaps TRBD2 (5 bases). V lost 6 bases and J lost 2, with 12 bases in between. Germline CDR1 reads MNHNY; CDR2 reads SVGAGI (reference sequence). This CDR3 is 14 amino acids long.

This clone was seen a handful of times. The chain recombines TRBV5-1 with TRBJ2-2; 7 bases align to TRBD2. There are 15 residues in the CDR3. Germline V gene lookup returns CDR1 SGHRS and CDR2 YFSETQ. The V segment lost 4 bases and the J segment 4 bases; nucleotides outside the gene matches: 7. This CDR3 reads CASSGLDTGTGELFF. In DNA, the CDR3 is TGCGCCAGCAGCGGACTAGATACCGGCACCGGGGAGCTGTTTTTT.

This clone appeared once. V usage is TRBV7-9 and J usage is TRBJ2-5, with 9 bases identical to TRBD1. The CDR3 is made up of 14 amino acids. Germline CDR1 is SEHNR and CDR2 is FQNEAQ (reference sequence). Trimming took 4 bases from V and 5 from J; bases not matched to a gene: 5. CDR3 nucleotide sequence: TGTGCCAGCAGCTCAAGGACAGGGGTGGAGACCCAGTACTTC. It codes for CASSSRTGVETQYF. The variable domain in full, with the rest retrieved from reference TRBV7-9 and TRBJ2-5, is DTGVSQNPRHKITKRGQNVTFRCDPISEHNRLYWYRQTLGQGPEFLTYFQNEAQLEKSRLLSDRFSAERPKGSFSTLEIQRTEQGDSAMYLCASSSRTGVETQYFGPGTRLLVL.

The genes are TRBV5-8 and TRBJ2-7, with TRBD1 matching 8 bases. The V gene's germline CDR1 is SGHTS and CDR2 YDEGEE. V dropped 2 bases and J dropped 12; count of bases not matched to a gene: 4. This CDR3 region has 11 residues. The CDR3: CASSFDRGTYF. In DNA, the CDR3 is TGTGCCAGCAGCTTCGACAGGGGCACGTACTTC.